Following are 14 T cell receptor beta chains from one sample sequenced in a study of T cell responses to AZD1222 COVID-19 vaccine. Here immunoSEQ multiplex PCR was the method, and the copy in TCRdb shows in-frame clones only, minus some. Among some 150,000 clones, about nine tenths were seen once, and the ten largest hold less than 2.5%. The specimen was peripheral blood, collected 28 days after the second AZD1222 dose. These receptor sequences come from an adult who received the AZD1222 COVID-19 vaccine.

Only one count was recorded for this clone. The V and J genes are TRBV2 and TRBJ1-2; D might be TRBD1 (5 bases). With 6 bases removed from V and 4 bases from J, the gap between germline ends came to 12 bases. Germline-derived CDR1 and CDR2 are SNHLY and FYNNEI. This CDR3 contains 13 residues. CDR3: CASRMTETYGYTF. DNA for the CDR3: TGTGCCAGCAGGATGACAGAGACCTATGGCTACACCTTC.

The chain recombines TRBV11-2 with TRBJ2-3; TRBD2 matches 7 bases. CDR3 length equals 17 residues. The germline CDR1 and CDR2 sequences are SGHAT and FQNNGV. V was clipped by 1 base and J by 1 base; unmatched bases: 8. CDR3 DNA: TGTGCCAGCAGCTTAGTAGTGTTGGGGGGGGGCACAGATACGCAGTATTTT. Amino acids: CASSLVVLGGGTDTQYF.

The J gene is TRBJ2-2, the V gene TRBV5-1; D uncertain. The CDR3 extends over 14 amino acids. Trimming removed 1 base at V and 0 bases at J, with 4 bases between. Germline V gene lookup returns CDR1 SGHRS and CDR2 YFSETQ. The CDR3 spells CASSLLANTGELFF. The CDR3 DNA is TGCGCCAGCAGCTTGCTGGCGAACACCGGGGAGCTGTTTTTT.

Worth noting for this clone: Other nucleotide sequences from this sample produce the same CDR3. The chain is built from TRBV5-1 and TRBJ1-1; a possible D gene is TRBD1 (5 bases). Between the trimmed V and J ends, which lost 1 base and 4 bases, there was a span of 8 bases. CDR1 is SGHRS and CDR2 is YFSETQ in the germline V gene. This CDR3 spans 13 amino acids. CDR3 residues: CASSLQGGTEAFF. CDR3 bases: TGCGCCAGCAGCTTGCAGGGAGGCACTGAAGCTTTCTTT. The variable domain in full, completed from reference TRBV5-1 and TRBJ1-1, reads KAGVTQTPRYLIKTRGQQVTLSCSPISGHRSVSWYQQTPGQGLQFLFEYFSETQRNKGNFPGRFSGRQFSNSRSEMNVSTLELGDSALYLCASSLQGGTEAFFGQGTRLTVV.

The chain combines TRBV23-1 with TRBJ1-3, with D possibly being TRBD1 (6 bases). TRBV23-1 is an ORF, and what it does is uncertain. The CDR3 totals 16 residues. V shed 0 bases and J shed 0 bases, with 9 bases lying between them. The CDR3 coding sequence is TGCGCCAGCAGTCAATCAGGACAGATCTCTGGAAACACCATATATTTT. Translated: CASSQSGQISGNTIYF.

The V and J genes are TRBV19 and TRBJ2-1, with 11 positions matching TRBD2. Looked up from germline, CDR1 is LNHDA and CDR2 is SQIVND (reference sequence). The CDR3 has 17 residues. Trimming removed 7 bases from V and 0 bases from J; junction bases left unmatched: 8. The DNA of the CDR3 is TGTGCCAGTATGGGCCCTAGCGGGGGGTTCTCCTACAATGAGCAGTTCTTC. Amino acid sequence: CASMGPSGGFSYNEQFF.

The chain carries TRBV2 and TRBJ2-2; no definite D call. The germline V and J ends were trimmed by 4 bases and 7 bases, with 4 bases remaining between them. Germline lookup yields CDR1 SNHLY and CDR2 FYNNEI. The CDR3 totals 11 residues. CDR3: CASSVGGELFF. For the CDR3, the DNA is TGTGCCAGCAGTGTGGGCGGGGAGCTGTTTTTT. Full variable domain (remainder filled in from reference TRBV2 and TRBJ2-2): EPEVTQTPSHQVTQMGQEVILRCVPISNHLYFYWYRQILGQKVEFLVSFYNNEISEKSEIFDDQFSVERPDGSNFTLKIRSTKLEDSAMYFCASSVGGELFFGEGSRLTVL.

The chain is built from TRBV15 and TRBJ1-6; D call uncertain. Per germline, CDR1 LNHNV and CDR2 YYDKDF (reference sequence). The CDR3 consists of 14 residues. V was shortened by 0 bases and J by 4 bases, with 4 bases between the two germline ends. DNA for the CDR3: TGTGCCACCAGCAGAGAACGTTATAATTCACCCCTCCACTTT. Translation gives CATSRERYNSPLHF.

The genes are TRBV6-5 and TRBJ1-1; D may be TRBD1 (6 bases). The V end was cut by 7 bases, the J end by 11 bases, with 23 bases between. This CDR3 contains 14 residues. Germline V gene data show CDR1 as MNHEY and CDR2 as SVGAGI. The CDR3 is CASTPGGHGVRAFF. The CDR3 bases are TGTGCCAGCACCCCGGGGGGCCACGGGGTTCGGGCTTTCTTT.

V usage is TRBV18 and J usage is TRBJ1-2; 7 bases fit TRBD1. This CDR3 has 13 amino acids. Per the germline V gene, CDR1 is KGHSH and CDR2 is LQKENI. J lost 4 bases, V lost 4 bases, and 3 bases had no gene match. This CDR3 reads CASSRGQVYGYTF. DNA of the CDR3: TGTGCCAGCTCACGCGGACAGGTCTATGGCTACACCTTC.

The chain couples TRBV4-1 to TRBJ2-7; 8 bases match TRBD1. Germline V gene lookup returns CDR1 MGHRA and CDR2 YSYEKL. This CDR3 has 15 residues. J was trimmed by 0 bases and V by 3 bases; bases with no gene match: 4. CDR3 protein: CASSHPGQVSYEQYF. CDR3 nucleotides: TGCGCCAGCAGCCATCCGGGACAGGTCTCCTACGAGCAGTACTTC.

The rearrangement uses TRBV15 and TRBJ2-5; D not certain. CDR3 length: 12 residues. Germline assignment: CDR1 LNHNV and CDR2 YYDKDF (reference sequence). V was trimmed by 4 bases and J by 2 bases, leaving 5 bases between them. This chain's CDR3 is CATSNPQETQYF. The CDR3 nucleotides read TGTGCCACCAGCAACCCTCAAGAGACCCAGTACTTC.

The genes are TRBV14 and TRBJ2-1; 9 bases are a match to TRBD2. The junction had 12 bases not matched to a gene; V was cut back by 6 bases and J by 3 bases. This CDR3 spans 17 amino acids. Per germline, CDR1 SGHDN and CDR2 FVKESK. The CDR3: CASSPREREADYNEQFF. The CDR3 nucleotides are TGTGCCAGCAGTCCTCGAGAGCGGGAGGCGGACTACAATGAGCAGTTCTTC.

The chain has TRBV11-3 and TRBJ2-7; 8 positions agree with TRBD2. CDR1 SGHNT and CDR2 YENEEA come from the germline V gene. The V segment lost 1 base and the J segment 4 bases; nucleotides outside the gene matches: 3. The CDR3 spans 14 residues. CDR3 nucleotide sequence: TGTGCCAGCAGCTTAGCGGGAGGGCGGTACGAGCAGTACTTC. Encoded protein: CASSLAGGRYEQYF.